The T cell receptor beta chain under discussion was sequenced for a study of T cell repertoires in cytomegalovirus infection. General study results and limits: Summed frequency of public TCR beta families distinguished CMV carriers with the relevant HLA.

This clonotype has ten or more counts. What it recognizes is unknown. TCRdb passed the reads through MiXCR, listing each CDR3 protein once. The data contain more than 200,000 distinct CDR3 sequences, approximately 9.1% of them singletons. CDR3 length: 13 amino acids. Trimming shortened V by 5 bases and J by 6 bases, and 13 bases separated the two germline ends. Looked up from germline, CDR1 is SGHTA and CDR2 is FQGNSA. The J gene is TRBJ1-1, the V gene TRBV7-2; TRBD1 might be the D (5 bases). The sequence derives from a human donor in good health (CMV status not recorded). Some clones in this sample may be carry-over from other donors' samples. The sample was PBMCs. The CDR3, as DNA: TGTGCCAGCAGCCCCGGGAGAGGGGCTGAAGCTTTCTTT. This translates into CASSPGRGAEAFF.